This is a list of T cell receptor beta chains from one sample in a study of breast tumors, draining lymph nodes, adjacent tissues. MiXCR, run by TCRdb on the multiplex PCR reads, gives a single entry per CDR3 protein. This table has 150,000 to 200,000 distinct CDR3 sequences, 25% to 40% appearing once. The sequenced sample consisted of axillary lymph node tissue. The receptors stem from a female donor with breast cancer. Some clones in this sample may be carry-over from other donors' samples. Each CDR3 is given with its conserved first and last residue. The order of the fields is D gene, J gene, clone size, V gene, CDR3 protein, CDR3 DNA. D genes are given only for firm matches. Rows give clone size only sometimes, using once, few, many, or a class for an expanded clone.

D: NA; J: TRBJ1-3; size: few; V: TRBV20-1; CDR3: CSARDYTHSGDTIYF; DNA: TGCAGTGCTAGAGACTACACTCACTCTGGAGACACCATATATTTT
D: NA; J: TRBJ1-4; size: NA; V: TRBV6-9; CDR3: CAIRPGHNEKLFF; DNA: TGTGCCATCCGACCGGGCCATAATGAAAAACTGTTTTTT
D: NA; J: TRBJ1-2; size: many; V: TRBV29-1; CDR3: CSVEGGFGNYGYTF; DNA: TGCAGCGTTGAAGGAGGGTTCGGTAACTATGGCTACACCTTC
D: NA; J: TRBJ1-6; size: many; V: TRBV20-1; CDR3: CSARGSDSPLHF; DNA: TGCAGTGCTAGAGGAAGTGACTCACCCCTCCACTTT
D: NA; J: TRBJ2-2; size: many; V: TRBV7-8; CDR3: CASSLGTVNTGELFF; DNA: TGTGCCAGCAGCCTCGGGACGGTGAACACCGGGGAGCTGTTTTTT
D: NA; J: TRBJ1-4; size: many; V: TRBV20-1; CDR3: CSARRGGGRTNEKLFF; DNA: TGCAGTGCTAGACGAGGAGGGGGTCGGACTAATGAAAAACTGTTTTTT
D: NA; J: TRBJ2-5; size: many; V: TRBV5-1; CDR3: CATRSRPVQDTQYF; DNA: TGCGCCACCCGGTCCCGACCCGTTCAAGACACCCAGTACTTC
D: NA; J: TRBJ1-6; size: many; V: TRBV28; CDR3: CASSLGYRSPLHF; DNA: TGTGCCAGCAGCCTCGGGTATCGATCACCCCTCCACTTT
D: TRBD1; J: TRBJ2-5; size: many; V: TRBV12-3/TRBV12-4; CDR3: CASMDRGQETQYF; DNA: TGTGCCAGCATGGACAGGGGTCAAGAGACCCAGTACTTC
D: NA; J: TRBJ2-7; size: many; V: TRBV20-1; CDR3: CSARPVGASNYEQYF; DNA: TGCAGTGCTAGGCCCGTGGGAGCTTCGAACTACGAGCAGTACTTC
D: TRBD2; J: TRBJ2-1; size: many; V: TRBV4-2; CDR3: CASSQEGRGAGGPYEQFF; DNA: TGTGCCAGCAGCCAAGAAGGTCGCGGTGCGGGAGGGCCCTATGAGCAGTTCTTC
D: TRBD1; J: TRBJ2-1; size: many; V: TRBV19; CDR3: CATYRGGEQFF; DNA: TGTGCCACCTACAGGGGCGGTGAGCAGTTCTTC
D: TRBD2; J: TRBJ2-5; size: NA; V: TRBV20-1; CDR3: CSARPGLAGVGTQYF; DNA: TGCAGTGCTAGGCCGGGACTAGCGGGAGTGGGGACCCAGTACTTC
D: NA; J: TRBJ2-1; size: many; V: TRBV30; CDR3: CAWSVMDFSEQFF; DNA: TGTGCCTGGAGTGTAATGGATTTCAGCGAGCAGTTCTTC
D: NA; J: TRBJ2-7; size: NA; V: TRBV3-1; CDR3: CASSHGLIIVYEQYF; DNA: TGTGCCAGCAGCCATGGCCTTATAATAGTCTACGAGCAGTACTTC
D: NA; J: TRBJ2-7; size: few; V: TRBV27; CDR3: CASCPVGGSYEQYF; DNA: TGTGCCAGCTGCCCGGTCGGGGGCTCCTACGAGCAGTACTTC
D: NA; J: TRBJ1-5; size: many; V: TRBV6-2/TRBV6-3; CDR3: CASNILGGANQPQHF; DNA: TGTGCCAGCAATATCTTAGGAGGGGCGAATCAGCCCCAGCATTTT
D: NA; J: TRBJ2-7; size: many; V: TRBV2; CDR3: CASSEFPWRDGDF; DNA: TGTGCCAGCAGTGAGTTCCCTTGGCGGGATGGGGACTTC
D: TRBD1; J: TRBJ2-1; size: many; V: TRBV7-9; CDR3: CASSPHLGTGSYNEQFF; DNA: TGTGCCAGCAGCCCTCATCTAGGGACAGGTTCCTACAATGAGCAGTTCTTC
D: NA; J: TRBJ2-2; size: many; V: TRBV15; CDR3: CATRWRSNTGELFF; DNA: TGTGCCACCCGGTGGCGATCGAACACCGGGGAGCTGTTTTTT
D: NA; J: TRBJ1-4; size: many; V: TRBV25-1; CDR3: CASSEGVGKLFF; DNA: TGTGCCAGCAGTGAAGGCGTGGGGAAACTGTTTTTT
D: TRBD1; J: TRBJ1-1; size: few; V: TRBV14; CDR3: CASSPTGGTNTEAFF; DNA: TGTGCCAGCAGTCCCACAGGGGGGACGAACACTGAAGCTTTCTTT
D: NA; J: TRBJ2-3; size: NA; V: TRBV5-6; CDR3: CASSWKGPGTTADTQYF; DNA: TGTGCCAGCAGCTGGAAAGGCCCGGGGACGACAGCCGATACGCAGTATTTT
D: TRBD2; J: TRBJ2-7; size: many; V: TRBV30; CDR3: CAWRSGGSSYEQYF; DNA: TGTGCCTGGAGGTCCGGCGGGAGCTCCTACGAGCAGTACTTC
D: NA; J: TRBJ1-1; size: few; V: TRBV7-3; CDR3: CASSDSENTEAFF; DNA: TGTGCCAGCAGCGACAGCGAGAACACTGAAGCTTTCTTT
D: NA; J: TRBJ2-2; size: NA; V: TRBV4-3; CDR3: CASSQAAGYTGELFF; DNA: TGCGCCAGCAGCCAAGCAGCGGGCTACACCGGGGAGCTGTTCTTT
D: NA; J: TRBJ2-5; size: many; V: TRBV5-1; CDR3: CASSFQSGQETQYF; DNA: TGCGCCAGCAGCTTTCAATCAGGGCAAGAGACCCAGTACTTC
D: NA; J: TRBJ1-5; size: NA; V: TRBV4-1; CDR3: CASSPSGKYSNQPQHF; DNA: TGCGCCAGCAGCCCCTCGGGGAAGTATAGCAATCAGCCCCAGCATTTT
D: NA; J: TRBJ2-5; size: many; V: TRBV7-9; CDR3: CASSLDGTAETQYF; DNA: TGTGCCAGCAGCTTAGACGGGACGGCGGAGACCCAGTACTTC
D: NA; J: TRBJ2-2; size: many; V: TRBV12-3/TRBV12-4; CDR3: CASSPPPGELFF; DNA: TGTGCCAGCAGTCCCCCCCCCGGGGAGCTGTTTTTT
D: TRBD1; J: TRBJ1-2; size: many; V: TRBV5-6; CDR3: CASSLRQGTYGYTF; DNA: TGTGCCAGCAGCTTGAGACAGGGAACTTATGGCTACACCTTC
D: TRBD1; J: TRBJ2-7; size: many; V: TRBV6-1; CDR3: CASSMGQSYEQYF; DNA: TGTGCCAGCAGTATGGGACAGTCCTACGAGCAGTACTTC
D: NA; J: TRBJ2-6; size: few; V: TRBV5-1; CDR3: CASSLGRTISGANVLTF; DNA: TGCGCCAGCAGCTTAGGACGGACGATCTCTGGGGCCAACGTCCTGACTTTC
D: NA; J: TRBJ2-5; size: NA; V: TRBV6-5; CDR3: CASRTGFSNQPQYF; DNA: TGTGCCAGCAGAACAGGGTTCAGCAATCAGCCCCAGTACTTC
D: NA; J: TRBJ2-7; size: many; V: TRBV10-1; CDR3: CASSPDGYEQYF; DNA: TGCGCCAGCTCCCCGGACGGCTACGAGCAGTACTTC
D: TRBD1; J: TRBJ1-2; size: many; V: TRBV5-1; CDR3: CASRPTGGSNYGYTF; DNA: TGCGCCAGCAGGCCGACAGGGGGTTCTAACTATGGCTACACCTTC
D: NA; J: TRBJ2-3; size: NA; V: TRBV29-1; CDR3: CSPLAGTDTQYF; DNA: TGCAGCCCGTTAGCGGGCACAGATACGCAGTATTTT
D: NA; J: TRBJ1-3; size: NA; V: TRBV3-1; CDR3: CASSHSPESGNTIYF; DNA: TGTGCCAGCAGCCACTCACCCGAGTCCGGAAACACCATATATTTT
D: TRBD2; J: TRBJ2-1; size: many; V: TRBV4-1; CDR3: CASSQGLAPEGNNEQFF; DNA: TGCGCCAGCAGCCAAGGACTAGCGCCCGAAGGGAATAATGAGCAGTTCTTC
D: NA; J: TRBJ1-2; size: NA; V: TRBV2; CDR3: CARQTDLNYGYTF; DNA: TGTGCCAGACAGACAGATCTTAACTATGGCTACACCTTC
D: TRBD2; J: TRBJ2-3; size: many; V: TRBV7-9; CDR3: CASSLLPIGGAPQYF; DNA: TGTGCCAGCAGCCTCCTCCCTATCGGGGGGGCTCCGCAGTATTTT
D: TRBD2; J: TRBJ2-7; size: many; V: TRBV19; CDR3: CASTLTYSGGRGEQYF; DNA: TGTGCCAGTACTCTCACATATAGCGGGGGTCGGGGCGAGCAGTACTTC
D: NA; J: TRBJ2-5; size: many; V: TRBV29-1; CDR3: CSVWSQTQETQYF; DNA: TGCAGTGTCTGGTCACAGACTCAAGAGACCCAGTACTTC
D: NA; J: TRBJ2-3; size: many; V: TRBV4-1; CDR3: CASSQDQEFRDTQYF; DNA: TGCGCCAGCAGCCAAGATCAGGAATTTCGAGATACGCAGTATTTT
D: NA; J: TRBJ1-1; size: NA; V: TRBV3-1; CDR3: CASSQVWGTEAFF; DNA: TGTGCCAGCAGCCAAGTTTGGGGCACTGAAGCTTTCTTT
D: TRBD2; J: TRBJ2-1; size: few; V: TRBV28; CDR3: CASTLAGLGNEQFF; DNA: TGTGCCAGCACCCTAGCGGGGCTAGGGAATGAGCAGTTCTTC
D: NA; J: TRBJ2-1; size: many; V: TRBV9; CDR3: CASSVLPYNEQFF; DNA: TGTGCCAGCAGCGTACTACCCTACAATGAGCAGTTCTTC
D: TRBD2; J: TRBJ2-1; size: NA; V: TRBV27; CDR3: CASSLSREGPCDEQFF; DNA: TGTGCCAGCAGTTTATCACGGGAGGGCCCGTGCGATGAGCAGTTCTTC
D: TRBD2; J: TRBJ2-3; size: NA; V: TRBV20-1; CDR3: CSALTLAGATQYF; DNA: TGCAGTGCGCTTACACTAGCGGGAGCCACGCAGTATTTT
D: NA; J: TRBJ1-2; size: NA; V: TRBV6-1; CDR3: CASSYGGGGLGYTF; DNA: TGTGCCAGCAGTTACGGGGGCGGGGGTCTTGGCTACACCTTC
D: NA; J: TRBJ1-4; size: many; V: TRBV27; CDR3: CASSLTTGNEKLFF; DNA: TGTGCCAGCAGTCTGACCACAGGGAATGAAAAACTGTTTTTT
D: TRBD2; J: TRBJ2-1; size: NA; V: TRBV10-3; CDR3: CAISGALAGVDEQFF; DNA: TGTGCCATCAGTGGGGCTCTAGCGGGAGTGGATGAGCAGTTCTTC
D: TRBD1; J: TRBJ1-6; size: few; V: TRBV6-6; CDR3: CASLPGDRVYSPLHF; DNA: TGTGCCAGCCTCCCCGGGGACAGGGTGTATTCACCCCTCCACTTT
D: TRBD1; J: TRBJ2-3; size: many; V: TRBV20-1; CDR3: CSARQGAATQYF; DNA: TGCAGTGCCAGACAGGGGGCGGCGACGCAGTATTTT
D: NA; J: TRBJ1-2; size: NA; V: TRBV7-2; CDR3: CASSFEGHVNYGDTF; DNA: TGTGCCAGCAGCTTCGAGGGCCACGTCAACTATGGCGACACCTTC
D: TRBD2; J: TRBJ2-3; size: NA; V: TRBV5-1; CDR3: CASSLSGGVPFTDTQYF; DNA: TGCGCCAGCAGTCTTAGCGGGGGGGTACCTTTCACAGATACGCAGTATTTT
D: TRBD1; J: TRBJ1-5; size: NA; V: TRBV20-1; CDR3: CSARRQTGVTNQPKHF; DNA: TGCAGTGCTAGACGTCAAACAGGGGTTACCAATCAGCCCAAGCATTTT